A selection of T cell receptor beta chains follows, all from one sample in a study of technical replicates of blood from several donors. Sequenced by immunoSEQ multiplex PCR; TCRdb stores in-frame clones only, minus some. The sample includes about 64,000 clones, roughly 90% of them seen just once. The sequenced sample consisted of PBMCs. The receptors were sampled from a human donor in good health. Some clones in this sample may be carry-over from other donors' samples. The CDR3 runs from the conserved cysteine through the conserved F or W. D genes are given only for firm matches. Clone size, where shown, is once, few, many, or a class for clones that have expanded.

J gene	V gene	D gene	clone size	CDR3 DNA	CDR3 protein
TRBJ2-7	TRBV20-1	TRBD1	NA	TGCAGTGCTAGAGAAGGGGGCCTGGCCAGTTTC	CSAREGGLASF
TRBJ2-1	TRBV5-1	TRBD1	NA	TGCGCCAGCAGCTTGCATACAGGGGCCTACAATGAGCAGTTCTTC	CASSLHTGAYNEQFF
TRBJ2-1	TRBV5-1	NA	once	TGCGCCAGCAGCGAGGGGGGGGCGGGCAATGAGCAGTTCTTC	CASSEGGAGNEQFF
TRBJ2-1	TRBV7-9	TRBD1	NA	TGTGCCAGCAGCCCCTCACAGGGGCGGGTTTCCTACAATGAGCAGTTCTTC	CASSPSQGRVSYNEQFF
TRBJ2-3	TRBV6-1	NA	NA	TGTGCCAGCAGTGAACTCTATAGCACTAGCACAGATACGCAGTATTTT	CASSELYSTSTDTQYF
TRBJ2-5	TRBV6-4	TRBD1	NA	TGTGCCAGCAGTGAGTTAGACCAGGTCGTACAGGGGGACACAGAGACCCAGTACTTC	CASSELDQVVQGDTETQYF
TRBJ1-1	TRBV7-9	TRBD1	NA	TGTGCCAGCAGCTCAAGGACAGGGGATATGCATTTCTTT	CASSSRTGDMHFF
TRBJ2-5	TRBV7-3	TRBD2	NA	TGTGCCAGCAGTCTTAGCGGGGGGCCGAAGGAGACCCAGTACTTC	CASSLSGGPKETQYF
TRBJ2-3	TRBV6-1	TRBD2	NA	TGTGCCAGCATAAGTGCGGGGGTTGCAGATACGCAGTATTTT	CASISAGVADTQYF
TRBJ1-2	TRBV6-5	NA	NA	TGTGCCAGCAGTTACTCCCCGGGATACTATGGCTACACCTTC	CASSYSPGYYGYTF
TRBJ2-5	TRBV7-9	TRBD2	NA	TGTGCCAGCAGCTTAGATGGGGGGGGTCGGGAGACCCAGTACTTC	CASSLDGGGRETQYF
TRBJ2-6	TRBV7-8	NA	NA	TGTGCCAGCAGGATGACTGGTTCGGGGGCCAACGTCCTGACTTTC	CASRMTGSGANVLTF
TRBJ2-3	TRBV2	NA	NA	TGTGCCAGCAGTGAAGGTGGGGGCCAGTGGACAGATACGCAGTATTTT	CASSEGGGQWTDTQYF
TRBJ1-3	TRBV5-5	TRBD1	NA	TGTGCCAGCAGCCCAACCGGGACAGACGGAAACACCATATATTTT	CASSPTGTDGNTIYF
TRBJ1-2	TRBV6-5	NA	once	TGTGCCAGCAGTTACGAGAGGAGTAACTATGGCTACACCTTC	CASSYERSNYGYTF
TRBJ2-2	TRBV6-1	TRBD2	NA	TGTGCCAGCAGTGTAGTGGGACTAACGAACACCGGGGAGCTGTTTTTT	CASSVVGLTNTGELFF
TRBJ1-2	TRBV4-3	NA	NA	TGCGCCAGCAGCCAAGACTCTGCAGGGAACTATGGCTACACCTTC	CASSQDSAGNYGYTF
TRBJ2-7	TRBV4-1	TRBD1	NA	TGCGCCAGCAGCCAAGAGGGACAGGCGTCTGCCGAGCAGTACTTC	CASSQEGQASAEQYF
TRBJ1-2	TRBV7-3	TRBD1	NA	TGTGCCAGCAGCGGGAGACAGGGAAGGTATGGCTACACCTTC	CASSGRQGRYGYTF
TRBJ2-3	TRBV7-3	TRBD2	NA	TGTGCCAGCAGCCGGACTAGCGGGGTCACAGATACGCAGTATTTT	CASSRTSGVTDTQYF
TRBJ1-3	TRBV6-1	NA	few	TGTGCCAGCCAAGAGAGGAACACCATATATTTT	CASQERNTIYF
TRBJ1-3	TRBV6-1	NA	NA	TGTGCCAGCAGTGTTGGAGGGAGGGTGTCTGGAAACACCATATATTTT	CASSVGGRVSGNTIYF
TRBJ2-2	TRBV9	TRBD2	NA	TGTGCCAGCAGCTTCGGACTAGCGGGAGTCACCGGGGAGCTGTTTTTT	CASSFGLAGVTGELFF
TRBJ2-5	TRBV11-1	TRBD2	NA	TGTGCCAGCAGCTTAACTAGCGGGCCCCAAGAGACCCAGTACTTC	CASSLTSGPQETQYF
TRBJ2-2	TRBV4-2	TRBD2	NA	TGTGCCAGCAGCCACCAAGATTTAGCGGGGGCGAACACCGGGGAGCTGTTTTTT	CASSHQDLAGANTGELFF
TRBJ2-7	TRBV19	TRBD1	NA	TGTGCCAGTAGTGTGAACAGGGGCTACGAGCAGTACTTC	CASSVNRGYEQYF
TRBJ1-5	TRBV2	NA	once	TGTGCCAGCAGTGCTGGCCAGGGAATCCAGCCCCAGCATTTT	CASSAGQGIQPQHF
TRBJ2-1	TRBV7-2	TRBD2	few	TGTGCCAGCAGCTTAGACTCCGGGACTAGCGGGAGCACTGAGCAGTTCTTC	CASSLDSGTSGSTEQFF